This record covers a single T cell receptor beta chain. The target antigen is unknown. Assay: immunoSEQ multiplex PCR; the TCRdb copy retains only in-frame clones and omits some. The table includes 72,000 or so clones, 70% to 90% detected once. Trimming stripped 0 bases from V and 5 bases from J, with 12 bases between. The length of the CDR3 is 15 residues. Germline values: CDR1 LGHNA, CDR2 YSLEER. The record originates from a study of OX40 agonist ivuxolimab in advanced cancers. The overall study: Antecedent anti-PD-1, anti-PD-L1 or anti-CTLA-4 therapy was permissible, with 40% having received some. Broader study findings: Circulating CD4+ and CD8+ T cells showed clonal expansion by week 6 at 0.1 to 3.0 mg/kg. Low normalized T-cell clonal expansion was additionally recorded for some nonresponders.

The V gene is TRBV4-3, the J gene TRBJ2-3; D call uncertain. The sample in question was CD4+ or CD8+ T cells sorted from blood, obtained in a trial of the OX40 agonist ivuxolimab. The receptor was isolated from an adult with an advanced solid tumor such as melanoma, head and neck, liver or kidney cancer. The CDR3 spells CASSQDLRVGDTQYF. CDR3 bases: TGCGCCAGCAGCCAAGATTTACGGGTCGGAGATACGCAGTATTTT.